A selection of T cell receptor beta chains follows, all from one sample in a study of cytomegalovirus exposure and HLA in healthy donors. Method: immunoSEQ multiplex PCR; TCRdb's copy keeps in-frame clones and lacks some. Seen here are roughly 150,000 clones, roughly 85% observed once, and the top ten hold about 0.66%. The sample was PBMCs. The receptor set was obtained from a male donor in good health and CMV-seronegative. The CDR3 runs from the conserved cysteine through the conserved F or W.

>TRBJ2-5|TRBV5-1
CASSQTGPGETQYF
>TRBJ2-2|TRBV9
CASSVGDRSFTGELFF
>TRBJ1-2|TRBV7-9
CASSPGSDRTYGYTF
>TRBJ1-5|TRBV5-1
CASSFGGTDQPQHF
>TRBJ1-2|TRBV18
CASSSTGSGYGYTF
>TRBJ2-1|TRBV19
CASSIRGGDNEQFF
>TRBJ2-7|TRBV14
CASSFNSGTGDPYEQYF
>TRBJ1-2|TRBV7-9
CASSFNRDNYGYTF
>TRBJ1-5|TRBV19
CASSTFRLLNSNQPQHF
>TRBJ2-7|TRBV6-5
CASGKTSGGTYEQYF
>TRBJ2-7|TRBV6-5
CASSYSPLEEQYF
>TRBJ1-4|TRBV9
CASSVDGSPNEKLFF
>TRBJ1-1|TRBV5-4
CASSLGSRGGWGTEAFF
>TRBJ1-2|TRBV6-5
CASSYSGRGAYGYTF
>TRBJ2-1|TRBV7-2
CASSSSGGTGYNEQFF
>TRBJ1-3|TRBV6-5
CASSSTDSGNTIYF
>TRBJ2-7|TRBV7-6
CASSLGGGRDEQYF
>TRBJ2-7|TRBV6-6
CASWDSSYEQYF
>TRBJ2-5|TRBV10-3
CATTGQYQETQYF
>TRBJ1-2|TRBV6-5
CASSRDGRGGYTF
>TRBJ1-2|TRBV29-1
CSVGGDRGHGYTF
>TRBJ2-7|TRBV7-2
CASSRGGVESYEQYF
>TRBJ1-5|TRBV30
CAWSVTPKQGNQPQHF
>TRBJ2-1|TRBV7-2
CASPKGAGAYNEQFF
>TRBJ2-1|TRBV7-2
CASSLGVSSYNEQFF
>TRBJ2-7|TRBV5-1
CASSLAPGSPYEQYF
>TRBJ1-2|TRBV4-1
CASSNPDRPNYGYTF
>TRBJ1-1|TRBV27
CASSLGATGEAFF
>TRBJ2-7|TRBV19
CASSIITGTASYEQYF
>TRBJ2-7|TRBV7-2
CASSLGRGLVYEQYF
>TRBJ2-7|TRBV9
CASSPTSSYEQYF
>TRBJ2-3|TRBV29-1
CSVSRSFTDTQYF
>.|TRBV27
CASSNRTGSSYEQYF
>TRBJ2-5|TRBV9
CASSEGQGGETQYF
>TRBJ2-2|TRBV10-3
CAISESGNTGELFF
>TRBJ1-5|TRBV7-2
CASSPIGRSNQPQHF
>TRBJ1-2|TRBV5-4
CASSLDPGVINYGYTF
>TRBJ1-2|TRBV19
CASRDRTGDYGYTF
>TRBJ1-2|TRBV7-2
CASSLEDRGTYGYTF
>TRBJ2-3|TRBV5-4
CASSPREAGPSTDTQYF
>TRBJ2-3|TRBV5-1
CASSQSADTQYF
>TRBJ2-5|TRBV6-5
CASSSYSSGGKETQYF
>TRBJ1-2|TRBV6-5
CASSYKGVGGYTF
>TRBJ2-1|TRBV6-4
CASSPGGSEDNEQFF
>TRBJ2-2|TRBV25-1
CASSEQGTGELFF
>TRBJ2-7|TRBV5-1
CASRGLDPYEQYF
>TRBJ1-3|TRBV5-4
CASSLGGGLGNTIYF
>TRBJ2-1|TRBV6-6
CASRSAQGAPGNEQFF
>TRBJ1-6|TRBV9
CASSAQGSPYNSPLHF
>TRBJ1-1|TRBV7-2
CASSLYDRGNTEAFF
>TRBJ2-1|TRBV11-3
CASSPRVSGGRKFF
>TRBJ1-1|TRBV19
CASSIGGKMNTEAFF
>TRBJ2-5|TRBV6-1
CASSGPSAHQETQYF
>TRBJ1-6|TRBV4-3
CASSQGTGLHSPLHF
>TRBJ2-1|TRBV9
CASSPRVQSGNEQFF
>TRBJ2-2|TRBV7-6
CASSFTGGVGYTGELFF
>TRBJ1-6|TRBV5-4
CASSLRGTFGSPLHF
>TRBJ2-2|TRBV4-2
CASSLTSGGAIGELFF
>TRBJ1-2|TRBV7-2
CASSSGQGALGYTF
>TRBJ2-7|TRBV7-2
CASNPGQGYEQYF